The next 7 T cell receptor beta chains were all read from a single sample in a study of cytomegalovirus exposure and HLA in healthy donors. The PCR employed 60 Vbeta primers together with 13 Jbeta primers. Only in-frame clones appear in the TCRdb table, and some are missing; sequencing was by immunoSEQ multiplex PCR. The table lists 150,000 to 200,000 clones, around 68% of them singletons. The sample taken for sequencing was PBMCs. These receptors all stem from a middle-aged man in good health and CMV-seronegative.

The rearrangement links TRBV5-1 to TRBJ2-5; a possible D gene is TRBD2 (5 bases). Germline V gives CDR1 SGHRS, CDR2 YFSETQ. The V end was cut by 2 bases, the J end by 2 bases, with 13 bases between. The length of the CDR3 is 15 residues. DNA for the CDR3: TGCGCCAGCAGCTTATCGACCGGGATTCAAGAGACCCAGTACTTC. It codes for CASSLSTGIQETQYF. Using reference TRBV5-1 and TRBJ2-5 for the parts outside the CDR3, the full variable domain is KAGVTQTPRYLIKTRGQQVTLSCSPISGHRSVSWYQQTPGQGLQFLFEYFSETQRNKGNFPGRFSGRQFSNSRSEMNVSTLELGDSALYLCASSLSTGIQETQYFGPGTRLLVL.

The genes are TRBV4-1 and TRBJ2-5, with 7 bases fitting TRBD2. CDR1 and CDR2 (germline): MGHRA, YSYEKL. The CDR3 is 14 residues long. The V gene end was trimmed by 1 base and the J gene end by 3 bases; junction bases not matched to a gene: 2. As DNA, the CDR3 is TGCGCCAGCAGCCAAGGGGGGAGGGAAGAGACCCAGTACTTC. Protein sequence: CASSQGGREETQYF.

This chain joins TRBV11-1 and TRBJ1-4; 9 positions agree with TRBD1. The junction had 6 bases not matched to a gene; V was cut back by 5 bases and J by 8 bases. Per germline, CDR1 SGHAT and CDR2 FQDESV (reference sequence). The CDR3 is made up of 14 amino acids. This chain's CDR3 is CASSPRTGAEKLFF. As DNA, the CDR3 is TGTGCCAGCAGCCCCCGGACAGGGGCGGAAAAACTGTTTTTT.

The gene calls are TRBV21-1 and TRBJ1-5. TRBV21-1 is labeled a pseudogene. The CDR3 has 17 residues. CDR3 nucleotides: TGTGCCAGCAGCAACCACGGCGGATTCTATAGCAATCAGCCCCAGCATTTT. It encodes CASSNHGGFYSNQPQHF.

The chain links TRBV5-1 to TRBJ1-2, with D possibly being TRBD1 (5 bases). V dropped 3 bases and J dropped 8 bases, with 20 bases sitting between them. The CDR3 extends over 15 amino acids. The germline V gene encodes CDR1 SGHRS and CDR2 YFSETQ. The CDR3 sequence: CASSSPRDPPGGYTF. The CDR3 DNA reads TGCGCCAGCAGCTCGCCGCGGGACCCCCCTGGAGGCTACACCTTC.

V gene TRBV13 combines with J gene TRBJ2-7; TRBD1 matches 8 bases. Germline trimming cut 6 bases from V and 0 bases from J; bases unmatched to any gene: 7. The germline V gene encodes CDR1 PRHDT and CDR2 FYEKMQ (reference sequence). The CDR3 consists of 15 residues. CDR3 bases: TGTGCCAGCAGTCCAGGGGGCTTTAGCTCCTACGAGCAGTACTTC. Its protein product is CASSPGGFSSYEQYF. Variable domain in full (rest from reference TRBV13 and TRBJ2-7): AAGVIQSPRHLIKEKRETATLKCYPIPRHDTVYWYQQGPGQDPQFLISFYEKMQSDKGSIPDRFSAQQFSDYHSELNMSSLELGDSALYFCASSPGGFSSYEQYFGPGTRLTVT.

This clone has only a few counts. V usage is TRBV5-4 and J usage is TRBJ1-2; TRBD1 agrees at 7 bases. V was clipped by 2 bases and J by 0 bases; unmatched bases: 1. This CDR3 region has 14 residues. CDR1 is SGHNT, CDR2 YYREEE, per germline (reference sequence). DNA for the CDR3: TGTGCCAGCAGCTTACAGGGGACTAACTATGGCTACACCTTC. It translates to CASSLQGTNYGYTF.